This TCR beta chain was observed in a study of regulatory T cells in long-lasting Graves disease. Study-level findings and limits: Newly diagnosed Graves' patients exceeded persistent ones in TCR diversity.

Construction of the TCR beta libraries employed iRepertoire HTBI primers in conjunction with Arm-PCR of CDR3 regions. TCRdb fed the multiplex PCR reads into MiXCR, producing one record per CDR3 protein. The sample has under 350,000 distinct CDR3 sequences; 22% are singletons. Stated time point: persistent/refractory GD, antithyroid drugs over 5 years with positive TRAb. RNA isolated from PBMCs was used to make the TCR library. There are many counts of this clonotype. What it recognizes is unknown. Germline CDR1 and CDR2: MDHEN and SYDVKM. V lost 6 bases and J 3 bases, leaving 14 bases between the germline ends. The CDR3 spans 14 residues.

The starting material was peripheral blood mononuclear cells (PBMCs), obtained when the disease was refractory, from a patient treated with antithyroid drugs. This receptor was obtained from a female donor with Graves disease. This chain links TRBV28 with TRBJ1-2; TRBD1 might be the D (5 bases). DNA for the CDR3: TGTGCCAGCAGGACGGACAACAACTACTATGGCTACACCTTC. This gives the protein CASRTDNNYYGYTF.